This T cell receptor (beta chain) was retrieved from a study of blood T cell repertoires in COVID-19 (dated by TCRdb to about 2020). About the full investigation: Collaborator samples came from the United States, Italy and Spain and covered acute and convalescent phases of COVID-19. The prospective study material was composed of cDNA or gDNA derived from T cells, B-cell-depleted T cells, or PBMCs. Deeply sampled blood TCRbeta repertoires from subjects exposed to, actively infected with, or recovered from COVID-19 were included in the dataset. The repertoires were made available in a free public database intended to serve as a resource for research on the immune response to SARS-CoV-2. The samples were drawn from two sources: the first 160 participants of the ongoing ImmuneRACE study, and 1,000 to 1,500 subjects contributed by 6 global collaborators. Nearly every sample came with metadata listing a de-identified subject ID, COVID-19 status, age in years and sex. Where HLA class I and class II types were available, the types were taken from metadata supplied by the sample provider, not from assay-based typing. Here is what the overall study found, with its caveats: How much clinical and demographic metadata was included differed by source and by participant, and the metadata was provided uncurated.

The immunoSEQ Assay, a bias-controlled multiplex PCR, was used to amplify TCRbeta CDR3 regions from genomic DNA. From the authors' description of their analysis: The number of nucleated cells in each sample was estimated from the amplification of reference gene primers within the assay. To quantify the absolute abundance of each unique TCRbeta CDR3 rearrangement, sequence reads were collapsed and filtered. For each sample, productive Simpson clonality was calculated as the square root of Simpson's diversity index across productive rearrangements. This is the immuneACCESS table as TCRdb keeps it, with only in-frame sequences that have V and J called. A part of the clones is gone; compared with another copy, unresolved V genes explain less than half, and the rest is unexplained. The V and J calls and clone size were taken over from that table, and D and trimming were inferred from the DNA. This sample has fewer than 350,000 clones in its table, and roughly 85% of those were observed once. About 2% of the sample comes from the top ten.

In the prospective study, participants were roughly 18 to 90 years old, resided in around 25 geographic areas of the United States, and were enrolled through a virtual design. To assign participants to cohorts, the prospective study relied on clinical history that participants themselves reported in a screening survey and a study questionnaire. Recovered participants in ImmuneRACE Cohort 3 were defined as having two consecutive negative NP/OP PCR tests, clearance from a healthcare professional, or resolution of symptoms. Each participant in the prospective study had whole blood, serum and a nasopharyngeal or oropharyngeal swab collected by mobile phlebotomists. Over a roughly two-month period, participants in the prospective study had the option of providing additional blood draws and questionnaires. Blood samples from the prospective study were shipped frozen or at room temperature prior to DNA extraction.

In regard to this clone: Its binding antigen is unknown. The sample holds no much larger clone one base away, and base qualities are not on file.

Including cysteine and phenylalanine, the CDR3 has 13 amino acids. Of all the DNA, just the CDR3 is kept, 39 bases in frame from base 1. V gives up 3 bases and J gives up 7 bases, and the segment between their germline ends measures 12 bases. CDR1 and CDR2 were assigned from the germline V gene as KGHSH and LQKENI. This chain joins TRBV18 to TRBJ1-1; TRBD1 could be the D gene, as 6 bases match. The sequence was collected from a man aged 25-45 years who had recovered from COVID-19. The specimen was PBMCs or T cells enriched from blood (not recorded which). The DNA is TGTGCCAGCTCACCCGAGGGACAAAATGAAGCTTTCTTT. Translated, this gives CASSPEGQNEAFF. The entire variable domain, with the stretches around the CDR3 drawn from the reference TRBV18 and TRBJ1-1 proteins, is NAGVMQNPRHLVRRRGQEARLRCSPMKGHSHVYWYRQLPEEGLKFMVYLQKENIIDESGMPKERFSAEFPKEGPSILRIQQVVRGDSAAYFCASSPEGQNEAFFGQGTRLTVV.